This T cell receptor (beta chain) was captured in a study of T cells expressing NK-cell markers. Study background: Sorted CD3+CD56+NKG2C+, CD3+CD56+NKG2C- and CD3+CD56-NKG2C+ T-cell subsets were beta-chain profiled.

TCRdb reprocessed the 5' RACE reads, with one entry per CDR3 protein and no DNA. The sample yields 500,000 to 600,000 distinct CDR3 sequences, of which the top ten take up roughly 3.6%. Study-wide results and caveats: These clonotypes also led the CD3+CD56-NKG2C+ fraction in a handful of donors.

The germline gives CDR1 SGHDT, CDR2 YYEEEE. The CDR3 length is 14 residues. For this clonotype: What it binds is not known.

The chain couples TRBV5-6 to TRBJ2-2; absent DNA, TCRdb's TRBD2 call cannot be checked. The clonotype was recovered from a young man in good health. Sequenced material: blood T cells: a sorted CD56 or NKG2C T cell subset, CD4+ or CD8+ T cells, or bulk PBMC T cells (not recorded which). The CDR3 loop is CASTQVGRTGELFF.